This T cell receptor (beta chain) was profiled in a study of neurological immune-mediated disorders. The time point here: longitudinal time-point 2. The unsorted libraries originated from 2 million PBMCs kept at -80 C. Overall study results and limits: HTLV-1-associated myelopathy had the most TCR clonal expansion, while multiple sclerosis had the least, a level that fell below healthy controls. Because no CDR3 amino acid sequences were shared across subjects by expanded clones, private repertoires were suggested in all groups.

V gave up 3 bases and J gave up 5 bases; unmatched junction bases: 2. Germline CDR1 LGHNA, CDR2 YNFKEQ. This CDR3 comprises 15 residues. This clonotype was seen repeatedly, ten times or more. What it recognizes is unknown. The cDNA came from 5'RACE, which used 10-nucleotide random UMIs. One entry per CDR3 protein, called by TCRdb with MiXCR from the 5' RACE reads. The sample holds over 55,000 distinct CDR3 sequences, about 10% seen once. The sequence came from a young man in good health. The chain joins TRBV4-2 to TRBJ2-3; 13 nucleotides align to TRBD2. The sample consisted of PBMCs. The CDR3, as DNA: TGTGCCAGCAGCCAGAGACTAGCGGGAGGAGATACGCAGTATTTT. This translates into CASSQRLAGGDTQYF.